The 6 T cell receptor beta chains below all came from one sample that was sequenced in a study of identical twins (dated by TCRdb to the mid-2010s). Receptor libraries were prepared by 5' RACE. Sequencing instrument: Illumina HiSeq 2000. TCRdb redid the processing of the public reads, applying fastp at Q25 and MiXCR, and retained in-frame beta chains. Rows are combined by CDR3 protein, so each entry shows the most common genes and DNA. A total of about 570,000 distinct CDR3 sequences appear in this sample, roughly 9.9% of them only once. The top ten constitute roughly 3% of the sample. These data are also associated with another study on yellow fever vaccine responses in identical twins.

The specimen was PBMCs. These receptors were taken from a woman between 18 and 29 years old in good health.

The chain combines TRBV6-1 with TRBJ2-5; D is perhaps TRBD1 or TRBD2 (5 bases each). Trimming shortened V by 6 bases and J by 5 bases, and 22 bases separated the two germline ends. The CDR3 has 16 amino acids. The germline gives CDR1 MNHNS, CDR2 SASEGT. The CDR3 DNA follows: TGTGCCAGCAGGCCGAGACCGGGACGCCAAATGGAGACCCAGTACTTC. Translating gives CASRPRPGRQMETQYF.

This clonotype showed up just a few times. The chain recombines TRBV29-1 with TRBJ2-3; D not certain. The ends were cut back, 3 bases at V and 6 bases at J, with 10 bases in the middle. The CDR3 totals 12 residues. The germline CDR1 and CDR2 sequences are SQVTM and ANQGSEA. The CDR3 DNA reads as TGCAGCGTTGATCTGGGAATGGATACGCAGTATTTT. This translates into CSVDLGMDTQYF.

This clonotype appeared a few times. V gene TRBV3-1 combines with J gene TRBJ2-7, with 7 bases aligning to TRBD1. The CDR3 has 13 amino acids. From germline, CDR1 is LGHDT and CDR2 YNNKEL (reference sequence). The V segment lost 8 bases and the J segment 4 bases; nucleotides outside the gene matches: 8. Here the CDR3 reads CASGTTGPYEQYF. CDR3 nucleotides: TGTGCCAGCGGAACGACAGGGCCGTACGAGCAGTACTTC.

This clonotype occurred many times. The chain links TRBV12-3 or TRBV12-4 to TRBJ2-7; 11 positions match TRBD2. V shed 5 bases and J 6 bases; nucleotides not matched to a gene: 12. This CDR3 is 16 amino acids long. CDR3 nucleotide sequence: TGTGCCAGCAGTATCCATAGCGGGGGGGCCTTTGGCGAGCAGTACTTC. It specifies CASSIHSGGAFGEQYF.

Many counts were recorded for this clonotype. The V gene is TRBV12-3 or TRBV12-4, the J gene TRBJ2-7; 8 bases match TRBD2. The CDR3 covers 14 residues. V was pared by 6 bases and J by 6 bases, with 10 bases of the junction left unmatched. Here the CDR3 DNA reads TGTGCCAGCAGCACAACGAGCGGGAGCTCCGAGCAGTACTTC. Amino acid sequence: CASSTTSGSSEQYF.

Notes on this clonotype: The germline gene is not matched at one end of the junction; a read error may be the cause. V gene TRBV5-1 combines with J gene TRBJ1-2; 9 bases map to TRBD1. Germline V lookup: CDR1 SGHRS, CDR2 YFSETQ. The CDR3 runs 18 residues. The CDR3 region is CASSFRGNFTGTGNGHTF. The CDR3 coding sequence is TGCGCCAGCAGCTTTAGGGGTAATTTCACCGGGACAGGGAATGGCCACACCTTC.